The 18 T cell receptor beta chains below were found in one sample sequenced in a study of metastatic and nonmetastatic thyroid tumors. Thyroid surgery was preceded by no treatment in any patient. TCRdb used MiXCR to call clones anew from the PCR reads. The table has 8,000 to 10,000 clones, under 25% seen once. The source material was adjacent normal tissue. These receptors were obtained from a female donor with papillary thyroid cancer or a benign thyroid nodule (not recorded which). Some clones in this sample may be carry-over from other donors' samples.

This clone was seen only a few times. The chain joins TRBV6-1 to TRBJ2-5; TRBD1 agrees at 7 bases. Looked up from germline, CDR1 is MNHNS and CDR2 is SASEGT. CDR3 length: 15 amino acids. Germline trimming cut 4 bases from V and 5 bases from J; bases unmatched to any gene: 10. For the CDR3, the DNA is TGTGCCAGCAGTGTTTGGGCAGGGGGTGGCGAGACCCAGTACTTC. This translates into CASSVWAGGGETQYF.

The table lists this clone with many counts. CDR3 nucleotides: TGCGCCAGCAGCTTGGCCGGCTCGTATTACGAGCAGTACTTC. Translating it yields CASSLAGSYYEQYF. The J gene is TRBJ2-7, the V gene TRBV5-1, with D unresolved. The germline CDR1 and CDR2 sequences are SGHRS and YFSETQ. This CDR3 contains 14 residues. Trimming stripped 0 bases from V and 4 bases from J, with 11 bases between.

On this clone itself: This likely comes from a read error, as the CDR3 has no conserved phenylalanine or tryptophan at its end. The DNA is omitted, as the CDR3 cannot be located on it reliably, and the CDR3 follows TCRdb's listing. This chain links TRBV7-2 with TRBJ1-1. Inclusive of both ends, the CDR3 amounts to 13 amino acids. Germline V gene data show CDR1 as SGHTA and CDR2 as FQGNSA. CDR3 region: CASSLFENTEACS.

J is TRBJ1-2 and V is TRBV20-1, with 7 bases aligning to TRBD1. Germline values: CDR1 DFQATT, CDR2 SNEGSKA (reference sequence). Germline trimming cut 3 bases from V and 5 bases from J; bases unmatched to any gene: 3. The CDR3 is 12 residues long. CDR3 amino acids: CSARWGQYGYTF. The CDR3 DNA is TGCAGTGCTAGGTGGGGACAGTATGGCTACACCTTC.

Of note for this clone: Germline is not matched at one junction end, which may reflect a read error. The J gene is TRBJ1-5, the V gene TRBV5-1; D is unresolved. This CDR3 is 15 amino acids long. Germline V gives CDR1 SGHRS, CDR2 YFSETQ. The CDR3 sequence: CASSLTVDSSQPQHF. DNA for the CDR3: TGCGCCAGCAGCTTGACAGTCGATAGCAGTCAGCCCCAGCATTTT.

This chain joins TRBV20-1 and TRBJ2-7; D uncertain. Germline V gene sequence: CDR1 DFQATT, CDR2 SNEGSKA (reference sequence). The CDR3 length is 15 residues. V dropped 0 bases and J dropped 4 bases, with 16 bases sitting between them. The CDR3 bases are TGCAGTGCTAGAGATTTCCACGGAGTGGATTACGAGCAGTACTTC. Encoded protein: CSARDFHGVDYEQYF.

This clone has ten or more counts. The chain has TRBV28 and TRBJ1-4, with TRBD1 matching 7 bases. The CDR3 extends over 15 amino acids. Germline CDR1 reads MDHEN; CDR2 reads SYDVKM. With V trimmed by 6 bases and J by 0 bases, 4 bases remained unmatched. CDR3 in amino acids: CASRYRGATNEKLFF. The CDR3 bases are TGTGCCAGCAGATACAGGGGCGCAACTAATGAAAAACTGTTTTTT.

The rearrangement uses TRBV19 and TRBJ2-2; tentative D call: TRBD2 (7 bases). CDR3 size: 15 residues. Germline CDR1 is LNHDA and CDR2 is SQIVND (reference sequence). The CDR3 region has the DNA TGTCCCTGTAGAGACACAGGGAGGGGGACCGGGGAGCTGTTTTTT. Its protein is CPCRDTGRGTGELFF.

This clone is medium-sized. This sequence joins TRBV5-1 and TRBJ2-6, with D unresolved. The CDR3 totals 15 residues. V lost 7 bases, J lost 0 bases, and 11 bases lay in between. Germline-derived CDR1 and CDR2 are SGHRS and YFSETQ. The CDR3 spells CASRTALSGANVLTF. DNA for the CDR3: TGCGCCAGCCGCACGGCCCTCTCTGGGGCCAACGTCCTGACTTTC.

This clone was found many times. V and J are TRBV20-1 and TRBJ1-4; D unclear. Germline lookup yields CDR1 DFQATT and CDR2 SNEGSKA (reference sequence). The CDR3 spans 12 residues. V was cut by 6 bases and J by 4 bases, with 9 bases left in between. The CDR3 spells CSAYTDNEKLFF. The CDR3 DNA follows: TGCAGTGCATATACGGATAATGAAAAACTGTTTTTT.

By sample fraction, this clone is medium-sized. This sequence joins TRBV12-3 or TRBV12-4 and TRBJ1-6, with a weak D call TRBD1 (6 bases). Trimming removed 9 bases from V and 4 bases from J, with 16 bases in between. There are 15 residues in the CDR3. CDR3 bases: TGTGCCAGTCTGTACTACACAGGGTATAATTCACCCCTCCACTTT. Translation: CASLYYTGYNSPLHF.

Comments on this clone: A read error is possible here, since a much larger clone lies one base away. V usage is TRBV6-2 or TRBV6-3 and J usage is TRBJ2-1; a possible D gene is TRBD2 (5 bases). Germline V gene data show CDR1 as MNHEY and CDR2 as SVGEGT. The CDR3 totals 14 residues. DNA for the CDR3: TGTGCCAGCAGTGCTAGCAGCTCCTACAATGAGCGGTTCTTC. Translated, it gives CASSASSSYNERFF.

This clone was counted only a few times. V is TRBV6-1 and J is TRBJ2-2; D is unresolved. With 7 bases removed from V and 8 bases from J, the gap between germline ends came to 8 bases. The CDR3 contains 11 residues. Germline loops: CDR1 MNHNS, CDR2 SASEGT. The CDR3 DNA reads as TGTGCCAGCAAGGGCCCGGGGGAGCTGTTTTTT. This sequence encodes CASKGPGELFF.

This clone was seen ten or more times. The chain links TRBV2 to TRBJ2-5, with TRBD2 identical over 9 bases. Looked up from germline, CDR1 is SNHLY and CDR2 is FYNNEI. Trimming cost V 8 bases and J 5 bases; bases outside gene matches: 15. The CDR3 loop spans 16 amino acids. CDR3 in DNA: TGTGCCAGCCGTCAAGCAGCGGGAGGAGAAGAGGAGACCCAGTACTTC. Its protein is CASRQAAGGEEETQYF.

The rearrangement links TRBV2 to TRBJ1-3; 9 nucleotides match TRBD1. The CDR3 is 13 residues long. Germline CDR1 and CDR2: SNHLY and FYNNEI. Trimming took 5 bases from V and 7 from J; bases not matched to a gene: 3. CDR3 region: CASSRDRENTIYF. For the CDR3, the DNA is TGTGCCAGCAGTCGGGACAGGGAGAACACCATATATTTT.

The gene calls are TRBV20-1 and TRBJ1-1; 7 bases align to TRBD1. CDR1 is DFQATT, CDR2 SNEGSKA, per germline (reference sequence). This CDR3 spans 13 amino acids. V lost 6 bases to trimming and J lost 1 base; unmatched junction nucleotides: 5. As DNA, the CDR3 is TGCAGTGCCCAGGGGACAGAGAACACTGAAGCTTTCTTT. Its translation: CSAQGTENTEAFF.

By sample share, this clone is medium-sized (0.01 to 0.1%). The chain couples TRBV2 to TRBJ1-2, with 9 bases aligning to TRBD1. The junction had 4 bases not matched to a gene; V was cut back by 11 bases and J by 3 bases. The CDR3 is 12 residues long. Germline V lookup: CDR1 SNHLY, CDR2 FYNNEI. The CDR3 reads CAGGQGYYGYTF. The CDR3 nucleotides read TGTGCCGGGGGACAGGGATACTATGGCTACACCTTC.

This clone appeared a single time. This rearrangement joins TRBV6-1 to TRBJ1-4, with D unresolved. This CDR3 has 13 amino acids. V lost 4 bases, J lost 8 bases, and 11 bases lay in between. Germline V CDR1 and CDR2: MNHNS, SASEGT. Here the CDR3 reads CASSASEGEKLFF. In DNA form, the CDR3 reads TGTGCCAGCAGTGCTTCCGAAGGAGAAAAACTGTTTTTT.